Listed here is a single T cell receptor (beta chain). Its antigen is as yet unknown. This sample stems from a study of cytomegalovirus exposure and HLA in healthy donors. Overall study context: An early data release held about 85 million unique TCRs from HLA-typed donors. General study points: HLA restriction was apparent for most CMV-associated TCR beta chains in a later analysis.

A multiplex PCR was run with 60 Vbeta primers and 13 Jbeta primers. Libraries were prepared by immunoSEQ multiplex PCR; TCRdb keeps only in-frame clonotypes and omits some of them. Here the sample spans about 160,000 clones, approximately 83% being singletons. The V gene lost 5 bases and the J gene lost 6 bases, with 15 bases spanning the gap. Germline V gene sequence: CDR1 MNHEY, CDR2 SVGAGI. This CDR3 has 14 residues. The origin of this receptor is a boy aged 2 to 10 in good health and CMV-seronegative. The sample taken for sequencing was PBMCs. The gene calls are TRBV6-5 and TRBJ2-3; D might be TRBD2 (5 bases). The CDR3 protein is CASSAADRGDTQYF. The CDR3 bases are TGTGCCAGCAGTGCCGCAGACCGCGGGGATACGCAGTATTTT.